This TCR beta chain was documented in a study of cytomegalovirus exposure and HLA in healthy donors. A multiplex PCR was run with 60 Vbeta primers and 13 Jbeta primers. Data came from immunoSEQ multiplex PCR; TCRdb stores just in-frame clones and leaves some out. Of about 100,000 clones in the sample, about three quarters were seen once. V was cut by 5 bases and J by 7 bases, with 24 bases left in between. Germline CDR1 reads SEHNR; CDR2 reads FQNEAQ (reference sequence). The CDR3 totals 17 residues. A word on this clone: Its antigen is currently unknown.

Whole-study findings and limits: Indistinguishable V segments such as TRBV6-2 and TRBV6-3 were excluded. Analyzed later, most CMV-associated TCR beta chains appeared HLA-restricted.

The receptor's source is a man in his forties in good health and CMV-seropositive. The V and J genes are TRBV7-9 and TRBJ2-1; D unclear. Sequencing was performed on PBMCs. The CDR3 nucleotides are TGTGCCAGCAGCCCTCCGATCAGGTCGTCAATCAGGAATGAGCAGTTCTTC. Translated, it gives CASSPPIRSSIRNEQFF.